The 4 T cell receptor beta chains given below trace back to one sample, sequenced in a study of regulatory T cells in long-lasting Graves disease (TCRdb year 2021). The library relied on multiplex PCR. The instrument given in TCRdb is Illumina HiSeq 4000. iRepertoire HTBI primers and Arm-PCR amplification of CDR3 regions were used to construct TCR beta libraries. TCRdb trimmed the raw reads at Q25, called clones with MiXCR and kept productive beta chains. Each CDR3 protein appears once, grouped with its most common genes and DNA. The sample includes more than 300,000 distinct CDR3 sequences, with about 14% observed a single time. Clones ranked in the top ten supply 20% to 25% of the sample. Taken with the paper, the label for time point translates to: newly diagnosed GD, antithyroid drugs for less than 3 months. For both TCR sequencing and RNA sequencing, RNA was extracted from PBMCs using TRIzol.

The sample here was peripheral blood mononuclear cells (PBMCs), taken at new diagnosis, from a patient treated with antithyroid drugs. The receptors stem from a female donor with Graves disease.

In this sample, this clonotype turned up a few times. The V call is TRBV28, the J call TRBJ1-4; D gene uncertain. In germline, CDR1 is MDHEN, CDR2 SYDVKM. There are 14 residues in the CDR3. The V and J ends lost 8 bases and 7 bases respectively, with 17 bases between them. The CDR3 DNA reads TGTGCCAGCGGTATCGGAAATGTCGGTGAAAAACTGTTTTTT. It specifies CASGIGNVGEKLFF.

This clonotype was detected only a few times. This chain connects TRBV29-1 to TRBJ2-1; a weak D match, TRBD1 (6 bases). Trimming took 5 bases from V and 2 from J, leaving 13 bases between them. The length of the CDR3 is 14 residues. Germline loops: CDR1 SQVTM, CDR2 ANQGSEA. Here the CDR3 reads CSVPGVLPYNEQFF. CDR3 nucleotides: TGCAGCGTTCCAGGGGTTTTACCCTACAATGAGCAGTTCTTC.

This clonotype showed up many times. The CDR3 spells CASSPGTGGSGNQPQHF. The DNA for the CDR3 is TGTGCCAGCAGTCCTGGGACAGGGGGCAGCGGCAATCAGCCCCAGCATTTT. The chain uses TRBV12-3 or TRBV12-4 and TRBJ1-5, with TRBD1 matching 12 bases. The V gene end was trimmed by 5 bases and the J gene end by 2 bases; junction bases not matched to a gene: 7. The CDR3 sequence is 17 residues long.

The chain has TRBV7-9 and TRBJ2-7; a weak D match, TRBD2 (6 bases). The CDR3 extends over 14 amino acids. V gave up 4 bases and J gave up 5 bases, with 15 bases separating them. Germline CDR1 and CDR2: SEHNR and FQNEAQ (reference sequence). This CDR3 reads CASSYRRAMDEQYF. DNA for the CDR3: TGTGCCAGCAGCTACAGGAGGGCCATGGACGAGCAGTACTTC.